These T cell receptor beta chains were read from a single sample in a study of T-cell reconstitution after alpha-beta-depleted transplantation in children. Each CDR3 protein is one row after TCRdb ran MiXCR on the PCR reads. This sample yields approximately 630,000 distinct CDR3 sequences, of which 10% to 15% are seen a single time; roughly 0.77% belongs to the top ten. The sequenced sample was PBMCs, obtained before TCRalphabeta/CD19-depleted stem cell transplant. These receptors were collected from a girl aged 2-10 years with congenital amegakaryocytic thrombocytopenia, due to receive a stem cell transplant. Both conserved end residues are part of each CDR3. A D gene is named only where the DNA matches it firmly. Some rows mark clone size as missing; the rest say once, few, many or name a class of expanded clone.

v_call	clone_size	d_call	j_call	cdr3_aa	cdr3_nt
TRBV20-1	few	.	TRBJ2-7	CSAREGRDRSEQYF	TGCAGTGCTAGAGAGGGGCGGGACCGGTCCGAGCAGTACTTC
TRBV7-6	.	.	TRBJ2-2	CASSLQPGQDGELFF	TGTGCCAGCAGCTTACAACCAGGGCAGGACGGGGAGCTGTTTTTT
TRBV28	many	TRBD1	TRBJ2-7	CASWDSRYEQYF	TGTGCCAGCTGGGACAGCCGCTACGAGCAGTACTTC
TRBV3-1	few	.	TRBJ1-2	CASSQRADSYGYTF	TGTGCCAGCAGCCAACGTGCCGACAGCTATGGCTACACCTTC
TRBV20-1	.	TRBD2	TRBJ2-5	CCARRGAGGLFQETQYF	TGCTGTGCTAGGAGGGGAGCGGGAGGGCTTTTTCAAGAGACCCAGTACTTC
TRBV7-8	.	.	TRBJ2-1	CASSPGSESSYNEQFF	TGTGCCAGCAGCCCCGGGAGCGAGAGCTCCTACAATGAGCAGTTCTTC
TRBV9	few	.	TRBJ2-5	CASSVGGYGETQYF	TGTGCCAGCAGCGTAGGAGGGTATGGAGAGACCCAGTACTTC
TRBV7-9	few	.	TRBJ1-6	CASTPGGLASPLHF	TGTGCCAGCACTCCCGGAGGTCTCGCTTCACCCCTCCACTTT
TRBV29-1	few	TRBD1	TRBJ2-3	CSHPPQGAQDTQYF	TGCAGCCATCCACCGCAGGGGGCGCAGGATACGCAGTATTTT
TRBV20-1	many	.	TRBJ2-1	CSASGRYNEQFF	TGCAGTGCTAGCGGGAGATACAATGAGCAGTTCTTC
TRBV7-9	few	.	TRBJ2-3	CASRITSATDTQYF	TGTGCCAGCAGGATAACCAGCGCCACAGATACGCAGTATTTT
TRBV13	few	.	TRBJ2-3	CASSLWQGIPTDTQYF	TGTGCCAGCAGCTTGTGGCAGGGGATTCCGACAGATACGCAGTATTTT
TRBV5-1	many	.	TRBJ2-5	CASSFGPPDPTGGQEYTQYF	TGCGCCAGCAGCTTCGGACCTCCTGACCCCACCGGGGGACAAGAGTACACCCAGTACTTC
TRBV4-1	few	.	TRBJ2-5	CASSQDPGTYEETQYF	TGCGCCAGCAGCCAAGACCCCGGGACATATGAAGAGACCCAGTACTTC
TRBV7-2	.	.	TRBJ2-7	CASSPNLVRVYEQYF	TGTGCCAGCAGCCCGAATCTGGTTAGAGTCTACGAGCAGTACTTC
TRBV27	few	.	TRBJ2-6	CASSPRYSSFSGANVLTF	TGTGCCAGCAGTCCTAGGTACAGTTCCTTCTCTGGGGCCAACGTCCTGACTTTC
TRBV5-5	many	.	TRBJ2-3	CASSLLLGGEGTQYF	TGTGCCAGCAGCTTACTCTTGGGAGGTGAGGGTACGCAGTATTTT
TRBV20-1	few	.	TRBJ2-1	CSAEERTTYNEQFF	TGCAGTGCCGAAGAGCGGACTACCTACAATGAGCAGTTCTTC
TRBV29-1	.	.	TRBJ2-7	CSVAAPRGASSYEQYF	TGCAGCGTGGCCGCCCCTAGGGGGGCTAGTTCCTACGAGCAGTACTTC
TRBV5-1	.	.	TRBJ2-3	CASSSLVSSLGYEDTQYF	TGCGCCAGCAGCTCCCTTGTTTCGTCCCTAGGGTACGAAGATACGCAGTATTTT
TRBV6-6	few	.	TRBJ2-7	CASSVSSNEQYF	TGTGCCAGCAGTGTTAGCTCTAACGAGCAGTACTTC
TRBV7-6	many	.	TRBJ2-1	CASSPPFSSYNEQFF	TGTGCCAGCAGCCCTCCTTTCAGCTCCTACAATGAGCAGTTCTTC
TRBV12-3/TRBV12-4	many	.	TRBJ1-1	CASSLAGDTEAFF	TGCGCCAGCAGCTTGGCAGGGGACACTGAAGCTTTCTTT
TRBV30	few	.	TRBJ1-2	CAWRDIGRTF	TGTGCCTGGAGGGACATCGGGCGGACCTTC
TRBV6-1	.	.	TRBJ1-1	CASSDSGGDTEAFF	TGTGCCAGCAGTGATAGTGGGGGAGACACTGAAGCTTTCTTT
TRBV7-6	many	.	TRBJ2-3	CASSIWTTDTQYF	TGTGCCAGCAGCATCTGGACCACAGATACGCAGTATTTT
TRBV2	few	.	TRBJ2-7	CASFRPEGAQQYF	TGTGCCAGCTTTCGACCCGAAGGGGCGCAGCAGTACTTC
TRBV6-5	many	TRBD2	TRBJ2-5	CASSYSISGSLETQYF	TGTGCCAGCAGTTACTCGATCAGCGGGAGTTTGGAGACCCAGTACTTC
TRBV3-1	few	.	TRBJ1-1	CASSQDQERAFF	TGTGCCAGCAGCCAAGATCAGGAACGAGCTTTCTTT
TRBV4-2	.	.	TRBJ1-3	CASSQNTHGTERNTIYF	TGTGCCAGCAGCCAAAATACCCACGGGACGGAACGCAACACCATATATTTT